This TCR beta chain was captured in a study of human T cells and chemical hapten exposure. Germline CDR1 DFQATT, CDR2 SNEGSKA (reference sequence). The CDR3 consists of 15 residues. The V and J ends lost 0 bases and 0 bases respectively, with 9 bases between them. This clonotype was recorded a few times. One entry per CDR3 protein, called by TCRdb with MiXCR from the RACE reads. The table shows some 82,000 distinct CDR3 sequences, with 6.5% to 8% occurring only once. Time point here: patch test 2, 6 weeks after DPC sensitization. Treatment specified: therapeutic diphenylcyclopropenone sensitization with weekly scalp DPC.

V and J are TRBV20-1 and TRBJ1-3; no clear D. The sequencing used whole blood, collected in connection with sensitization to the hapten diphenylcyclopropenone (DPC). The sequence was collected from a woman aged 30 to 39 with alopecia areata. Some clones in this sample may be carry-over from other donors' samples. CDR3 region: CSARDLRPSGNTIYF. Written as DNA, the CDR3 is TGCAGTGCTAGAGATCTCAGGCCCTCTGGAAACACCATATATTTT.